The rows below give T cell receptor beta chains drawn from one sample of a study of T cell responses to AZD1222 COVID-19 vaccine. Assay: immunoSEQ multiplex PCR; the TCRdb copy retains only in-frame clones and omits some. The sample consists of some 90,000 clones, roughly 88% of them appearing once. Material: peripheral blood, obtained on day 0 of AZD1222 vaccination. These receptors were obtained from an adult in good health. CDR3s leave out the opening cysteine and the closing phenylalanine or tryptophan. D genes are given only for firm matches.

TRBJ2-1,TRBD1,TRBV5-1,ASTPLGQGTNEQF
TRBJ2-1,NA,TRBV19,ASSIEDYSYNEQF
TRBJ1-4,NA,TRBV6-6,ASSYVQAFNEKLF
TRBJ2-2,NA,TRBV7-2,ASSLAMLTGELF
TRBJ1-3,NA,TRBV25-1,ASSVLQGPGNTIY
TRBJ2-5,TRBD2,TRBV11-2,ASSLGTSGGAMETQY
TRBJ2-3,NA,TRBV24-1,ATSALGTDTQY
TRBJ1-2,NA,TRBV2,ASSESRGVDGYT
TRBJ2-1,NA,TRBV30,AWTGADEQF
TRBJ1-1,NA,TRBV13,ASSSGGPGKAF